The next 17 T cell receptor beta chains were all read from a single sample in a study of human versus mouse CDR3 diversity and MHC coevolution. Method: immunoSEQ multiplex PCR; TCRdb's copy keeps in-frame clones and lacks some. The table has 60,000 to 95,000 clones, around 90% seen once. Sequenced sample: naive CD4+ T cells from blood. Noted subset: CD45RO-negative CD62L-positive naive CD4 T cells. All receptors come from a person aged 30 to 69 in good health.

This clone was seen only a few times. J is TRBJ2-7 and V is TRBV10-3, with D unclear. The CDR3 is 14 residues long. The germline V gene encodes CDR1 ENHRY and CDR2 SYGVKD. With 3 bases removed from V and 2 bases from J, the gap between germline ends came to 11 bases. In nucleotides, the CDR3 is TGTGCCATCAGTGATCGAGCCTCAACCTACGAGCAGTACTTC. Protein: CAISDRASTYEQYF.

This chain links TRBV19 with TRBJ2-7; TRBD1 matches at 8 bases. Germline V lookup: CDR1 LNHDA, CDR2 SQIVND (reference sequence). This CDR3 region has 14 residues. With 6 bases clipped from V and 2 bases from J, the junction kept 6 bases outside the gene matches. The CDR3 region is CASSAGQVTYEQYF. The CDR3 DNA is TGTGCCAGTAGCGCGGGACAGGTGACCTACGAGCAGTACTTC. The complete variable domain, with remaining parts taken from reference TRBV19 and TRBJ2-7, reads DGGITQSPKYLFRKEGQNVTLSCEQNLNHDAMYWYRQDPGQGLRLIYYSQIVNDFQKGDIAEGYSVSREKKESFPLTVTSAQKNPTAFYLCASSAGQVTYEQYFGPGTRLTVT.

V is TRBV5-1 and J is TRBJ2-3; 10 positions match TRBD1. CDR1 is SGHRS, CDR2 YFSETQ, per germline. The CDR3 has 17 amino acids. The V and J ends lost 3 bases and 1 base, in that order; junction bases with no gene match: 8. CDR3 residues: CASSSGTGVTGTDTQYF. CDR3 DNA: TGCGCCAGCAGCTCGGGGACAGGGGTAACAGGCACAGATACGCAGTATTTT.

The gene calls are TRBV2 and TRBJ2-1; tentatively, D is TRBD1 (6 bases). The V end lost 4 bases, the J end lost 4 bases, and 11 bases lay between the germline ends. This CDR3 has 14 residues. CDR1 SNHLY and CDR2 FYNNEI come from the germline V gene. The CDR3 DNA reads TGTGCCAGCAGTGGGGACATTATTTACAATGAGCAGTTCTTC. This translates into CASSGDIIYNEQFF.

The V call is TRBV6-1, the J call TRBJ2-5, with TRBD1 matching 9 bases. The closer fit of TRBJ2-7 to the DNA end suggests the J call may be wrong. The CDR3 covers 13 residues. Per germline, CDR1 MNHNS and CDR2 SASEGT. CDR3 region: CASSPGQGGEQYF. CDR3 sequence (DNA): TGTGCCAGCAGCCCGGGACAGGGAGGCGAGCAGTACTTC.

The chain has TRBV4-1 and TRBJ1-4, with D possibly being TRBD1 (5 bases). Germline CDR1 reads MGHRA; CDR2 reads YSYEKL. This CDR3 has 16 amino acids. Trimming stripped 0 bases from V and 2 bases from J, with 10 bases between. In nucleotides, the CDR3 is TGCGCCAGCAGCCAAGATTTTAGGGGTACTAATGAAAAACTGTTTTTT. The encoded protein is CASSQDFRGTNEKLFF.

The V and J genes are TRBV25-1 and TRBJ2-7; maybe TRBD2 (6 bases). V lost 1 base, J lost 5 bases, and 9 bases lay in between. This CDR3 has 13 amino acids. Germline V gene lookup returns CDR1 MGHDK and CDR2 SYGVNS. The CDR3 reads CASSEFGRNEQYF. CDR3 DNA: TGTGCCAGCAGTGAATTTGGGAGGAACGAGCAGTACTTC.

The V call is TRBV5-1, the J call TRBJ1-2; 9 bases are a match to TRBD1. Germline values: CDR1 SGHRS, CDR2 YFSETQ. V lost 2 bases to trimming and J lost 5 bases; unmatched junction nucleotides: 4. The length of the CDR3 is 14 residues. CDR3 region: CASSFGQGTYGYTF. In DNA form, the CDR3 reads TGCGCCAGCAGCTTTGGACAGGGGACTTATGGCTACACCTTC.

The CDR3, as DNA: TGTGCCAGCAGCTTAATGACTTCTCCCTGGGAGACCCAGTACTTC. Translated, it gives CASSLMTSPWETQYF. The genes are TRBV7-2 and TRBJ2-5; D unresolved. The CDR3 consists of 15 residues. V lost 2 bases, J lost 5 bases, and 15 bases lay in between. Germline CDR1 and CDR2: SGHTA and FQGNSA.

V usage is TRBV18 and J usage is TRBJ2-7; 7 bases align to TRBD1. Per germline, CDR1 KGHSH and CDR2 LQKENI. After removal of 0 bases from V and 2 bases from J, the junction contained 4 bases not matched to a gene. The CDR3 has 15 residues. Here the CDR3 DNA reads TGTGCCAGCTCACCACCGAATCAGGGGGCCTACGAGCAGTACTTC. Amino acid sequence: CASSPPNQGAYEQYF.

V usage is TRBV12-5 and J usage is TRBJ2-2; TRBD1 agrees at 8 bases. Germline V lookup: CDR1 LGHNT, CDR2 FRNRAP. This CDR3 is 17 amino acids long. V was pared by 0 bases and J by 5 bases, with 8 bases of the junction left unmatched. CDR3 nucleotides: TGTGCTAGTGGTTTGGTACTTGAGACAGGGGTAACCGGGGAGCTGTTTTTT. Protein sequence: CASGLVLETGVTGELFF.

This clone was recorded only once. The chain has TRBV6-4 and TRBJ2-1, with 7 bases matching TRBD2. Germline V CDR1 and CDR2: MRHNA, SNTAGT. V shed 0 bases, J shed 0 bases, and the junction held 2 bases outside the gene matches. The CDR3 spans 16 residues. The CDR3 is CASSDSLAVSYNEQFF. CDR3 in DNA: TGTGCCAGCAGTGACTCTCTAGCGGTCTCCTACAATGAGCAGTTCTTC.

The J gene is TRBJ2-7, the V gene TRBV6-1, with TRBD1 matching over 7 bases. The CDR3 extends over 13 amino acids. The junction had 9 bases not matched to a gene; V was cut back by 11 bases and J by 2 bases. CDR1 and CDR2 from the germline V gene are MNHNS and SASEGT. CDR3 loop: CAATLDRAYEQYF. CDR3 bases: TGTGCCGCTACACTCGACAGGGCCTACGAGCAGTACTTC.

This clone was picked up a small number of times. The V gene is TRBV19, the J gene TRBJ2-5; 7 bases line up with TRBD2. The CDR3 covers 13 residues. Trimming cost V 7 bases and J 5 bases; bases outside gene matches: 7. Germline V gives CDR1 LNHDA, CDR2 SQIVND (reference sequence). The chain's CDR3 is CASTATAGETQYF. In nucleotides, the CDR3 is TGTGCCAGTACTGCGACAGCGGGGGAGACCCAGTACTTC.

The chain has TRBV29-1 and TRBJ2-6, with a weak D call TRBD2 (6 bases). The germline V gene encodes CDR1 SQVTM and CDR2 ANQGSEA. CDR3 length equals 13 residues. V was trimmed by 7 bases and J by 0 bases, leaving 7 bases between them. Here the CDR3 DNA reads TGCAGCGGGGGGGACTCTGGGGCCAACGTCCTGACTTTC. Translating it yields CSGGDSGANVLTF.

This clone was detected a few times. The chain joins TRBV11-2 to TRBJ2-7; maybe TRBD2 (6 bases). The CDR3 has 15 residues. Trimming removed 2 bases from V and 2 bases from J, with 13 bases in between. CDR1 and CDR2 (germline): SGHAT, FQNNGV. The CDR3 region has the DNA TGTGCCAGCAGCTTATTCGCGGGACTTACCTACGAGCAGTACTTC. Translated, it gives CASSLFAGLTYEQYF.

This chain links TRBV5-1 with TRBJ2-7, with D tentatively TRBD2 (6 bases). Germline assignment: CDR1 SGHRS and CDR2 YFSETQ. The CDR3 runs to 14 residues. Deletions cut 0 bases from V and 4 bases from J, with 11 bases between. Here the CDR3 DNA reads TGCGCCAGCAGCTTGGCGGGGGAAAAGTACGAGCAGTACTTC. It encodes CASSLAGEKYEQYF.